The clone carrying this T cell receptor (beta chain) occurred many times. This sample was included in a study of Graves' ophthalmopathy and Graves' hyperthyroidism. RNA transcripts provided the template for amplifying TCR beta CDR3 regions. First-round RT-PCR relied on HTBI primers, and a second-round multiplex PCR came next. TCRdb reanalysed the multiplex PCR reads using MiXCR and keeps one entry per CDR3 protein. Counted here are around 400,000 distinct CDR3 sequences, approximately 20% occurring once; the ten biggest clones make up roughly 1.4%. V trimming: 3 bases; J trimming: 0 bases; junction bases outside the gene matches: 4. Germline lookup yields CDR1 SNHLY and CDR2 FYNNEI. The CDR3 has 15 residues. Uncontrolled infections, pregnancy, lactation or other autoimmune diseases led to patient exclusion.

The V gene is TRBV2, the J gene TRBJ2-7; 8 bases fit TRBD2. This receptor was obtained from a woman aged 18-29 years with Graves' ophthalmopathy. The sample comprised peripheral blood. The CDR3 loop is CASSEVAGSSYEQYF. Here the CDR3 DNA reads TGTGCCAGCAGTGAGGTAGCGGGGAGCTCCTACGAGCAGTACTTC.